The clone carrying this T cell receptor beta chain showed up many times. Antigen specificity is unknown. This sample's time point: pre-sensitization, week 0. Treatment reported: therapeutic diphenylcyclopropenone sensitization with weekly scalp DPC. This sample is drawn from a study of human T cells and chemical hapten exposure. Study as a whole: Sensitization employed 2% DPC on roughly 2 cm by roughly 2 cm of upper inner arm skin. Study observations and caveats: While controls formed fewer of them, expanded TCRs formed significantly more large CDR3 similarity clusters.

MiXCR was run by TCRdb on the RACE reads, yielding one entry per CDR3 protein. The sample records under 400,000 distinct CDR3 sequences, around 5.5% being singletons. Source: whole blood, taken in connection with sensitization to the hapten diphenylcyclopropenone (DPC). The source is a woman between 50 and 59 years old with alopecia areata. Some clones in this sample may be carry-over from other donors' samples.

CDR3 in amino acids: CASSFMVLSGANVLTF. DNA for the CDR3: TGTGCCAGCAGTTTCATGGTGCTCTCTGGGGCCAACGTCCTGACTTTC. The J gene is TRBJ2-6, the V gene TRBV12-3 or TRBV12-4; D ambiguous. This CDR3 has 16 residues. V was trimmed by 3 bases and J by 0 bases, leaving 9 bases between them.